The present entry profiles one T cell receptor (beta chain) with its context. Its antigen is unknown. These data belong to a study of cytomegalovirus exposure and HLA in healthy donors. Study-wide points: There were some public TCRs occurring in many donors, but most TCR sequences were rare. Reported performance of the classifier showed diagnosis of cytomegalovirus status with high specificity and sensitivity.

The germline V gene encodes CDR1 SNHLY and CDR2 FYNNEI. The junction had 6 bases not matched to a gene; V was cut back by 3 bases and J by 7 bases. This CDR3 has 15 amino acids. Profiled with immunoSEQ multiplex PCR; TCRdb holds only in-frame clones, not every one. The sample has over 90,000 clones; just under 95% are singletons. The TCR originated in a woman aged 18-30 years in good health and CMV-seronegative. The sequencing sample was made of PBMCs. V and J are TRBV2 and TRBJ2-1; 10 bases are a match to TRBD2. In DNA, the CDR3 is TGTGCCAGCAGTGAGGAGGCTAGCGGGAGTAATGAGCAGTTCTTC. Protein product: CASSEEASGSNEQFF.